This T cell receptor (beta chain) was captured by sequencing in a study of T cell repertoires in cytomegalovirus infection (dated by TCRdb to about 2019). The study in broad terms: Because public TCR beta signatures pointed to carriage of CMV infection together with the matching HLA type, the HLA type of each donor mattered for the analysis.

Overall study results and their limits: The ex vivo response was dominated by HLA-C-restricted CMV-specific TCR beta clonotypes, which also provided the single most frequent clonotype in two of eight donors. In both this cohort and an independent roughly 330-donor cohort, the cumulative frequency of public TCR beta family members distinguished carriers of CMV infection plus the relevant HLA type.

This clonotype was counted between two and nine times. Its antigen has not been determined. Nothing much larger sits one base from this clone, and base qualities are not available. Via the germline V gene, CDR1 is ENHRY and CDR2 SYGVKD. The CDR3 runs 15 residues from the cysteine to the phenylalanine. The DNA shown is the 45-base CDR3, in frame from base 1. Trimming at the junction amounts to 10 bases on V and 2 bases on J, and the germline ends lie 18 bases apart. Instrument used: Illumina HiSeq 1500. TCRdb reworked the public reads: Q25 trimming with fastp, MiXCR clone assembly, productive beta chains retained. Rows are unified per CDR3 protein, each entry keeping the most common DNA and genes. The sample yields 200,000 to 300,000 distinct CDR3 sequences; about 13% were counted once. The ten largest clones capture roughly 8.7% of the sample.

The sample comprised PBMCs. The sequence was collected from a human donor in good health (CMV status not recorded). Some clones in this sample may be carry-over from other donors' samples. The chain is encoded by TRBV10-3 joined to TRBJ2-1; a tentative D call is TRBD2 (6 bases match). The CDR3 region: CATSLTGDAYNEQFF. The nucleotide sequence reads as follows: TGTGCCACTTCTCTGACGGGAGATGCCTACAATGAGCAGTTCTTC.